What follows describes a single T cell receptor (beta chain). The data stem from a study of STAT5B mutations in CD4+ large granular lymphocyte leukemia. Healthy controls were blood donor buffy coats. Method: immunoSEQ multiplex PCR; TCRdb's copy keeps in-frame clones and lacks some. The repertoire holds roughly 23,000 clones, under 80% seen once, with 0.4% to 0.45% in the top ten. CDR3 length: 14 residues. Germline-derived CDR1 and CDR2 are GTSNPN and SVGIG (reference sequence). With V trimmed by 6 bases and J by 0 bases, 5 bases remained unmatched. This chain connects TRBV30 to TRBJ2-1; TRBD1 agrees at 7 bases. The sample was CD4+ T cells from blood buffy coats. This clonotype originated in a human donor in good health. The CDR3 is CACRSGGSYNEQFF. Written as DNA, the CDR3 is TGTGCCTGCCGTTCAGGGGGCTCCTACAATGAGCAGTTCTTC.